Described below is a single T cell receptor (beta chain) sequence and its context. Its antigen is unidentified. This may be a read error, as it is one base from a much larger clone. This specimen comes from a study of blood T cells in healthy people across ages. Broader study findings: The study found TCR beta diversity correlated strongly with naive T cell percentage.

Every donor contributed roughly 11 milliliters of peripheral blood by blood draw. Each sample yielded at least 6 million isolated PBMCs. Next came a second PCR, run for about 6 to 12 cycles, which used a sample-barcoded 5' primer along with a J-beta primer mix. Every single cDNA molecule received a tag from a template-switch adaptor with 12 random nucleotides. TCRdb itself ran the 5' RACE reads through MiXCR, one entry per CDR3 protein. The data show 1.5 million to 2 million distinct CDR3 sequences, with 30% to 35% seen just once and approximately 10% held by the top ten. The CDR3 covers 13 residues. Germline CDR1 DFQATT, CDR2 SNEGSKA (reference sequence). V trimming: 4 bases; J trimming: 11 bases; junction bases outside the gene matches: 12.

This clonotype was obtained from a woman in her 30s in good health. This rearrangement joins TRBV20-1 to TRBJ2-5, with TRBD1 matching over 8 bases. Sequencing was carried out using blood. In DNA form, the CDR3 reads TGCAGTGCTACCAAGGACAGGGTAGGCGGGCAGTACTTC. Translating gives CSATKDRVGGQYF.